The sequence of this TCR beta chain was determined in a study of control samples from healthy donors and cancer patients. Germline-derived CDR1 and CDR2 are GTSNPN and SVGIG (reference sequence). This CDR3 spans 14 amino acids. Trimming cost V 0 bases and J 6 bases, with 12 bases left between them. Some clones are missing from TCRdb's copy, which holds only in-frame ones; the method was immunoSEQ multiplex PCR. Among fewer than 500,000 clones listed, 75% to 95% were seen once. This receptor was obtained from a man between 40 and 49 years old with head and neck cancer. J is TRBJ1-5 and V is TRBV30, with D possibly being TRBD1 (6 bases). The source material was PBMCs. In DNA form, the CDR3 reads TGTGCCTGGAGTGTAGGGGGAAATGGTCAGCCCCAGCATTTT. Encoded protein: CAWSVGGNGQPQHF.